The 12 T cell receptor beta chains presented below share a single source sample, sequenced in a study of cytomegalovirus exposure and HLA in healthy donors. PCR employed 60 Vbeta and 13 Jbeta primers. The method was immunoSEQ multiplex PCR; TCRdb's version includes in-frame clones alone and lacks a portion of them. The sample lists 55,000 to 65,000 clones; about four fifths were seen once. The sequenced sample consisted of PBMCs. The origin of the receptors is a middle-aged woman in good health and CMV-seronegative.

The rearrangement uses TRBV7-9 and TRBJ2-1; no firm D call. V lost 7 bases and J 4 bases, leaving 5 bases between the germline ends. Per the germline V gene, CDR1 is SEHNR and CDR2 is FQNEAQ (reference sequence). The CDR3 is made up of 11 amino acids. CDR3 DNA sequence: TGTGCCAGCAACAAATACAATGAGCAGTTCTTC. It is translated as CASNKYNEQFF.

This chain uses TRBV7-3 with TRBJ2-1; 10 bases align to TRBD2. Trimming removed 5 bases from V and 2 bases from J; junction bases left unmatched: 6. There are 16 residues in the CDR3. The germline V gene encodes CDR1 SGHTA and CDR2 FQGTGA. The CDR3 sequence is CASSPHSGRAYNEQFF. The CDR3 DNA is TGTGCCAGCAGCCCTCACAGCGGGAGGGCCTACAATGAGCAGTTCTTC.

V gene TRBV27 combines with J gene TRBJ2-5, with TRBD2 matching over 14 bases. CDR3 length: 20 amino acids. Germline V gene lookup returns CDR1 MNHEY and CDR2 SMNVEV (reference sequence). The V gene end was trimmed by 5 bases and the J gene end by 1 base; junction bases not matched to a gene: 15. In DNA, the CDR3 is TGTGCCAGCAGTCTAGAAAAACGCTCGACTAGCGGGAGGGCCCAAGAGACCCAGTACTTC. This sequence encodes CASSLEKRSTSGRAQETQYF.

The V and J genes are TRBV2 and TRBJ1-5; TRBD1 might be the D (6 bases). The CDR3 runs 13 residues. The V gene lost 4 bases and the J gene lost 6 bases, with 10 bases spanning the gap. Germline loops: CDR1 SNHLY, CDR2 FYNNEI. The CDR3 here is CASSAGAPQPQHF. DNA of the CDR3: TGTGCCAGCAGTGCAGGGGCACCTCAGCCCCAGCATTTT. Based on the CDR3 plus reference TRBV2 and TRBJ1-5, the full variable domain is EPEVTQTPSHQVTQMGQEVILRCVPISNHLYFYWYRQILGQKVEFLVSFYNNEISEKSEIFDDQFSVERPDGSNFTLKIRSTKLEDSAMYFCASSAGAPQPQHFGDGTRLSIL.

J is TRBJ2-1 and V is TRBV28, with TRBD1 identical over 8 bases. J lost 3 bases, V lost 5 bases, and 12 bases had no gene match. Germline loops: CDR1 MDHEN, CDR2 SYDVKM. The CDR3 consists of 17 residues. CDR3 in DNA: TGTGCCAGCAGTCCGCCCGGACAGGGTTATTACTACAATGAGCAGTTCTTC. This translates into CASSPPGQGYYYNEQFF.

The CDR3 sequence is CASSERRDSYGYTF. CDR3 DNA: TGTGCCAGCAGCGAACGCAGGGATTCCTATGGCTACACCTTC. V is TRBV6-1 and J is TRBJ1-2, with TRBD1 as a possible D gene (5 bases). The CDR3 runs to 14 residues. CDR1 and CDR2 (germline): MNHNS, SASEGT. Between the trimmed V and J ends, which lost 6 bases and 4 bases, there was a span of 15 bases.

This chain connects TRBV13 to TRBJ1-4; D call uncertain. V lost 4 bases and J lost 7, with 13 bases in between. In germline, CDR1 is PRHDT, CDR2 FYEKMQ (reference sequence). This CDR3 region has 14 residues. As DNA, the CDR3 is TGTGCCAGCAGCTCTGTTATGAGCCTTGAAAAACTGTTTTTT. Its translation: CASSSVMSLEKLFF.

CDR3 loop: CASSYRGQIMNTEAFF. The CDR3 coding sequence is TGTGCCAGCAGTTACCGGGGACAGATTATGAACACTGAAGCTTTCTTT. V and J are TRBV6-6 and TRBJ1-1; 7 nucleotides match TRBD1. The V segment lost 2 bases and the J segment 0 bases; nucleotides outside the gene matches: 6. This CDR3 spans 16 amino acids. Looked up from germline, CDR1 is MNHNY and CDR2 is SVGAGI (reference sequence).

This clone showed up just a few times. This chain joins TRBV29-1 and TRBJ2-7; 9 nucleotides line up with TRBD1. The germline V gene encodes CDR1 SQVTM and CDR2 ANQGSEA. The CDR3 spans 15 residues. Germline trimming cut 4 bases from V and 3 bases from J; bases unmatched to any gene: 10. The CDR3 reads CSVVGTGYGFYEQYF. Here the CDR3 DNA reads TGCAGCGTTGTGGGGACAGGGTATGGCTTCTACGAGCAGTACTTC.

The V and J genes are TRBV6-5 and TRBJ2-2; D is possibly TRBD2 (5 bases). V lost 4 bases to trimming and J lost 4 bases, with 7 bases between them. The CDR3 spans 13 residues. Per germline, CDR1 MNHEY and CDR2 SVGAGI. The CDR3 sequence is CASSSRGTGELFF. The CDR3 DNA reads TGTGCCAGCAGTTCTCGGGGCACCGGGGAGCTGTTTTTT.

The rearrangement links TRBV7-2 to TRBJ2-5; TRBD1 might be the D (6 bases). This CDR3 comprises 13 residues. The germline V gene encodes CDR1 SGHTA and CDR2 FQGNSA. The germline V and J ends were trimmed by 3 bases and 2 bases, with 7 bases remaining between them. The CDR3 is CASSLRGQETQYF. The CDR3, as DNA: TGTGCCAGCAGCTTGAGGGGGCAAGAGACCCAGTACTTC. The full variable domain, with the rest looked up from reference TRBV7-2 and TRBJ2-5, is GAGVSQSPSNKVTEKGKDVELRCDPISGHTALYWYRQSLGQGLEFLIYFQGNSAPDKSGLPSDRFSAERTGGSVSTLTIQRTQQEDSAVYLCASSLRGQETQYFGPGTRLLVL.

The chain uses TRBV19 and TRBJ1-5; D unclear. CDR3 length: 14 residues. From germline, CDR1 is LNHDA and CDR2 SQIVND (reference sequence). V lost 5 bases to trimming and J lost 5 bases, with 13 bases between them. As DNA, the CDR3 is TGTGCCAGTAGTTTTAGTAACCTGGATCAGCCCCAGCATTTT. Protein product: CASSFSNLDQPQHF.